Listed below are T cell receptor beta chains from one sample, sequenced in a study of blood T cells in healthy people across ages. TCRdb used MiXCR to reprocess the 5' RACE reads, holding one entry per CDR3 protein. In the table there are more than 1 million distinct CDR3 sequences, 40% to 45% of which are singletons. Sequences were obtained from blood. These receptors came from an older woman in good health. Both conserved end residues are part of each CDR3. Fields, in order: D gene, clone size, J gene, V gene, CDR3 DNA, CDR3 protein. D genes are given only for firm matches. Clone size, where shown, is once, few, many, or a class for clones that have expanded.

D gene: -
clone size: -
J gene: TRBJ2-3
V gene: TRBV2
CDR3 DNA: TGTGCCAGCAGTGATAGAAGGGCGAAAACAGATACGCAGTATTTT
CDR3 protein: CASSDRRAKTDTQYF

D gene: TRBD2
clone size: -
J gene: TRBJ2-7
V gene: TRBV6-5
CDR3 DNA: TGTGCCAGCACCTCAAGCGGGAGGGCCTACTACAATGAGCAGTACTTC
CDR3 protein: CASTSSGRAYYNEQYF

D gene: -
clone size: -
J gene: TRBJ1-4
V gene: TRBV28
CDR3 DNA: TGTGCCAGCGGCGGGGCGAGACATGAAAAACTGTTTTTT
CDR3 protein: CASGGARHEKLFF

D gene: TRBD2
clone size: once
J gene: TRBJ2-2
V gene: TRBV12-3/TRBV12-4
CDR3 DNA: TGTGCCAGCACCATCCCGGGAGGGGGTAACACCGGGGAGCTGTTTTTT
CDR3 protein: CASTIPGGGNTGELFF

D gene: TRBD1
clone size: -
J gene: TRBJ2-5
V gene: TRBV5-1
CDR3 DNA: TGCGCCAGCAGCTCTCACGGACAGGGTCCCTACAAGCAGTACTTC
CDR3 protein: CASSSHGQGPYKQYF

D gene: -
clone size: once
J gene: TRBJ1-1
V gene: TRBV5-1
CDR3 DNA: TGCGCCAGCAGCTACGACAGGTCTAACACTGAAGCTTTCTTT
CDR3 protein: CASSYDRSNTEAFF

D gene: TRBD1
clone size: few
J gene: TRBJ1-5
V gene: TRBV9
CDR3 DNA: TGTGCCAGCAGCGGGGGACAGGGGGCCGATCAGCCCCAGCATTTT
CDR3 protein: CASSGGQGADQPQHF

D gene: -
clone size: -
J gene: TRBJ1-6
V gene: TRBV27
CDR3 DNA: TGTGCCAGCAGTTTACGGTGGCAGGGTGGTAATAATTCACCCCTCCACTTT
CDR3 protein: CASSLRWQGGNNSPLHF

D gene: TRBD2
clone size: -
J gene: TRBJ2-5
V gene: TRBV13
CDR3 DNA: TGTGCCAGCAGCTTAGGGCTAGCGGGAGTCTACAATGAGCAGTACTTC
CDR3 protein: CASSLGLAGVYNEQYF

D gene: -
clone size: -
J gene: TRBJ2-5
V gene: TRBV9
CDR3 DNA: TGTGCCAGCAGCGTAGGGGGGAGAGACGGAGAGACCCAGTACTTC
CDR3 protein: CASSVGGRDGETQYF

D gene: TRBD2
clone size: -
J gene: TRBJ2-7
V gene: TRBV6-1
CDR3 DNA: TGTGCCAGCAGGGCTATAGCGGGAGGGCCCAACGAGCAGTACTTC
CDR3 protein: CASRAIAGGPNEQYF

D gene: TRBD1
clone size: -
J gene: TRBJ2-1
V gene: TRBV12-3/TRBV12-4
CDR3 DNA: TGTGCCAGCAGTTCCGGGACAGGGGACAATGAGCAGTTCTTC
CDR3 protein: CASSSGTGDNEQFF

D gene: -
clone size: -
J gene: TRBJ1-2
V gene: TRBV18
CDR3 DNA: TGTGCCAGCTCACCCCGTGGAGGGGAGATACAAGGCTACACCTTC
CDR3 protein: CASSPRGGEIQGYTF

D gene: TRBD1
clone size: -
J gene: TRBJ2-1
V gene: TRBV10-3
CDR3 DNA: TGTGCCATCAGTAAGGCACAGGGGGCGAATGAGCAGTTCTTC
CDR3 protein: CAISKAQGANEQFF

D gene: TRBD2
clone size: few
J gene: TRBJ2-1
V gene: TRBV10-3
CDR3 DNA: TGTGCCATCAGTGATATGGCTAGCGGGAGCCCCTACAATGAGCAGTTCTTC
CDR3 protein: CAISDMASGSPYNEQFF

D gene: TRBD2
clone size: -
J gene: TRBJ2-7
V gene: TRBV20-1
CDR3 DNA: TGCAGCCACGGGACTAGCGACTCCTACGAGCAGTACTTC
CDR3 protein: CSHGTSDSYEQYF

D gene: TRBD2
clone size: once
J gene: TRBJ2-1
V gene: TRBV20-1
CDR3 DNA: TGCAGTGCAGTGGGCCTAGCGGGAGGGCCCTCCTCCTACAATGAGCAGTTCTTC
CDR3 protein: CSAVGLAGGPSSYNEQFF

D gene: -
clone size: -
J gene: TRBJ1-5
V gene: TRBV20-1
CDR3 DNA: TGCAGTGCTAGTTCGACGCACGGCAATCAGCCCCAGCATTTT
CDR3 protein: CSASSTHGNQPQHF

D gene: -
clone size: few
J gene: TRBJ2-5
V gene: TRBV6-2/TRBV6-3
CDR3 DNA: TGTGCCAGCAGTTTTAACTACCCTCGGCAGTACTTC
CDR3 protein: CASSFNYPRQYF

D gene: -
clone size: -
J gene: TRBJ2-7
V gene: TRBV28
CDR3 DNA: TGTGCCAGCAGCCCGACGGGATCTCCCCATTACGAGCAGTACTTC
CDR3 protein: CASSPTGSPHYEQYF

D gene: TRBD2
clone size: -
J gene: TRBJ2-3
V gene: TRBV9
CDR3 DNA: TGTGCCAGCAGCCCGAGGATGGGAGGGATAACTAGCACAGATACGCAGTATTTT
CDR3 protein: CASSPRMGGITSTDTQYF

D gene: TRBD1
clone size: -
J gene: TRBJ1-2
V gene: TRBV29-1
CDR3 DNA: TGCAGCGTTGGACAGGGGCTAAACTATGGCTACACCTTC
CDR3 protein: CSVGQGLNYGYTF

D gene: TRBD2
clone size: few
J gene: TRBJ2-1
V gene: TRBV5-1
CDR3 DNA: TGCGCCAGCACCGCAGCGGGAGCGTTTTTCAATGAGCAGTTCTTC
CDR3 protein: CASTAAGAFFNEQFF

D gene: -
clone size: few
J gene: TRBJ2-7
V gene: TRBV27
CDR3 DNA: TGTGCCAGCAAACAGGGTGGGGCCAGCTCCTACGAGCAGTACTTC
CDR3 protein: CASKQGGASSYEQYF